This T cell receptor (beta chain) was sequenced in a study of CD8 T cells in ankylosing spondylitis. Study-level points and caveats: In reactive arthritis synovial fluid and blood, some motif variants had been reported before. Reportedly, significant enrichment of disease-linked clones occurred in matched ankylosing spondylitis synovial fluid. Apparently characteristic of ankylosing spondylitis blood was a TCR beta motif (roughly 8 highly homologous variants).

Making use of molecular barcodes, quantitative 5'-RACE generated TCR beta libraries. TCRdb re-derived calls from the 5' RACE reads in MiXCR, one entry per CDR3 protein. The sample records about 540,000 distinct CDR3 sequences, 12% being singletons. Germline V CDR1 and CDR2: SQVTM, ANQGSEA. The V and J ends lost 3 bases and 8 bases, in that order; junction bases with no gene match: 5. This CDR3 is 14 amino acids long. In its sample, this clonotype was seen a few times. The antigen remains unidentified. The V gene is TRBV29-1, the J gene TRBJ2-1; TRBD1 aligns across 12 bases. The clonotype was recovered from a male donor with ankylosing spondylitis. Sequencing was performed on blood, either unsorted or a sorted T cell fraction (not recorded which). Written as DNA, the CDR3 is TGCAGCGTTGATGGGGGGACAGGGGGCTATGAGCAGTTCTTC. Translated, it gives CSVDGGTGGYEQFF.